This T cell receptor (beta chain) was sequenced in a study of neoadjuvant anti-PD-1 for oral cavity cancer. Study-level background: Most patients had three to four biweekly doses of 3 mg/kg nivolumab before resection.

Stage II-IVA oral cavity squamous cell carcinoma was new and untreated by systemic or radiation therapy. PBMC libraries mostly used about 500 ng of input genomic DNA, with six replicates per sample. Using immunoSEQ multiplex PCR, the repertoire was profiled, and TCRdb retains in-frame clones only, with some absent. The sample yields 60,000 to 75,000 clones, roughly 80% seen once. The CDR3 is 13 amino acids. Trimming removed 5 bases from V and 13 bases from J, with 17 bases in between. Germline CDR1 MNHEY, CDR2 SVGAGI. Source: PBMCs, taken before nivolumab (anti-PD-1) treatment. The clonotype was recovered from a person aged 40 to 85 with oral cavity squamous cell carcinoma. The rearrangement joins TRBV6-5 to TRBJ1-4, with unresolved D. The CDR3 region has the DNA TGTGCCAGCAGTACTGGTCTCGGGATTAGACTGTTTTTT. It codes for CASSTGLGIRLFF.